The 15 T cell receptor beta chains below all came from one sample that was sequenced in a study of cytomegalovirus exposure and HLA in healthy donors. Primers: 60 Vbeta forward and 13 Jbeta reverse. Repertoires were generated with immunoSEQ multiplex PCR, while TCRdb's copy carries only in-frame clones and drops some. Of some 130,000 clones in the sample, just over 70% are singletons; the top ten hold 2.6%. Sequencing was performed on PBMCs. The receptors stem from a woman between 55 and 75 years old in good health and CMV-seropositive.

The chain couples TRBV7-2 to TRBJ1-5; the D is unclear. CDR3 size: 17 residues. Germline assignment: CDR1 SGHTA and CDR2 FQGNSA. The germline V and J ends were trimmed by 0 bases and 4 bases, with 16 bases remaining between them. DNA of the CDR3: TGTGCCAGCAGCTTAGCCCTCCACCCCCAGTGGAATCAGCCCCAGCATTTT. This sequence encodes CASSLALHPQWNQPQHF.

As for this clone: Other DNA sequences of this sample code for an identical CDR3. V is TRBV28 and J is TRBJ1-2; no firm D call. Germline CDR1 MDHEN, CDR2 SYDVKM. CDR3 length: 12 amino acids. V lost 3 bases to trimming and J lost 4 bases, with 6 bases between them. The CDR3 nucleotides are TGTGCCAGCAGTTTGGGAGGCTATGGCTACACCTTC. Translation: CASSLGGYGYTF.

There are a few counts of this clone. The gene calls are TRBV27 and TRBJ2-7, with 9 bases aligning to TRBD1. Losses at the gene ends were 0 bases for V and 6 bases for J; bases not matched to a gene: 6. The germline V gene encodes CDR1 MNHEY and CDR2 SMNVEV (reference sequence). The CDR3 covers 15 residues. The CDR3 sequence: CASSLSGTGYGEQYF. CDR3 DNA: TGTGCCAGCAGTTTATCTGGGACAGGGTATGGCGAGCAGTACTTC.

The chain is built from TRBV11-1 and TRBJ2-5; D unclear. Trimming cost V 1 base and J 3 bases, with 6 bases left between them. CDR1 is SGHAT, CDR2 FQDESV, per germline (reference sequence). This CDR3 has 13 amino acids. In nucleotides, the CDR3 is TGTGCCAGCAGCTTAGGGAGTAAAGAGACCCAGTACTTC. Residues: CASSLGSKETQYF. Together with reference TRBV11-1 and TRBJ2-5, the CDR3 gives the full variable domain: EAEVAQSPRYKITEKSQAVAFWCDPISGHATLYWYRQILGQGPELLVQFQDESVVDDSQLPKDRFSAERLKGVDSTLKIQPAELGDSAMYLCASSLGSKETQYFGPGTRLLVL.

V and J are TRBV5-4 and TRBJ1-1; D unresolved. The CDR3 runs 15 residues. V was pared by 4 bases and J by 8 bases, with 21 bases between. CDR1 and CDR2 (germline): SGHNT, YYREEE (reference sequence). This chain's CDR3 is CASSTMGSRATEAFF. The CDR3 DNA is TGTGCCAGCAGCACCATGGGGTCGCGGGCTACCGAAGCTTTCTTT. The variable domain in full, completed from reference TRBV5-4 and TRBJ1-1, reads ETGVTQSPTHLIKTRGQQVTLRCSSQSGHNTVSWYQQALGQGPQFIFQYYREEENGRGNFPPRFSGLQFPNYSSELNVNALELDDSALYLCASSTMGSRATEAFFGQGTRLTVV.

The J gene is TRBJ1-6, the V gene TRBV5-8; 10 bases line up with TRBD1. Germline V gene lookup returns CDR1 SGHTS and CDR2 YDEGEE. This CDR3 contains 16 residues. The V gene end was trimmed by 4 bases and the J gene end by 6 bases; junction bases not matched to a gene: 7. CDR3 sequence reads: CASSRQGAPSNSPLHF. CDR3 coding DNA: TGTGCCAGCAGCCGACAGGGGGCACCGAGTAATTCACCCCTCCACTTT.

This clone was found a few times. The CDR3 sequence is CASSSPAGYNEQFF. The DNA for the CDR3 is TGTGCCAGCAGTTCCCCTGCAGGTTACAATGAGCAGTTCTTC. V gene TRBV6-6 combines with J gene TRBJ2-1; D gene ambiguous. This CDR3 contains 14 residues. V was shortened by 4 bases and J by 4 bases, with 11 bases between the two germline ends. Germline V CDR1 and CDR2: MNHNY, SVGAGI (reference sequence).

This clone was counted a few times. The chain couples TRBV9 to TRBJ1-2, with D possibly matching TRBD1 (5 bases). The germline gives CDR1 SGDLS, CDR2 YYNGEE. This CDR3 is 15 amino acids long. Trimming removed 0 bases from V and 4 bases from J, with 13 bases in between. DNA of the CDR3: TGTGCCAGCAGCGTAGGTAGGGGAGGTAGCTATGGCTACACCTTC. Its translation: CASSVGRGGSYGYTF. Combining the CDR3 with reference TRBV9 and TRBJ1-2 gives the whole variable domain DSGVTQTPKHLITATGQRVTLRCSPRSGDLSVYWYQQSLDQGLQFLIQYYNGEERAKGNILERFSAQQFPDLHSELNLSSLELGDSALYFCASSVGRGGSYGYTFGSGTRLTVV.

Points on this clone: Its ends do not fully match the called genes, so a read error is possible. The CDR3 DNA follows: TGTGCCAGCAGCTTTCTTGGGACAGGGACCTTCTTC. Protein sequence: CASSFLGTGTFF. J is TRBJ2-7 and V is TRBV7-9, with 9 bases lining up with TRBD1. Germline V lookup: CDR1 SEHNR, CDR2 FQNEAQ (reference sequence). This CDR3 is 12 amino acids long.

This clone came up once. V gene TRBV6-1 combines with J gene TRBJ1-2; 9 bases map to TRBD1. CDR1 and CDR2 (germline): MNHNS, SASEGT. This CDR3 region has 16 residues. V gave up 2 bases and J gave up 6 bases; unmatched junction bases: 10. CDR3 sequence: CASSESPGQGGNGYTF. The CDR3 DNA follows: TGTGCCAGCAGTGAATCCCCGGGACAGGGAGGAAATGGCTACACCTTC.

About this clone itself: The sample has other DNA sequences that encode this CDR3 too. The J gene is TRBJ1-1, the V gene TRBV4-1, with 7 positions matching TRBD1. V trimming: 0 bases; J trimming: 3 bases; junction bases outside the gene matches: 7. CDR1 is MGHRA and CDR2 is YSYEKL in the germline V gene. The CDR3 is 16 residues long. The CDR3 sequence: CASSQEGWDSHTEAFF. In DNA form, the CDR3 reads TGCGCCAGCAGCCAAGAAGGGTGGGACAGTCACACTGAAGCTTTCTTT.

The rearrangement joins TRBV10-1 to TRBJ2-5; 10 nucleotides agree with TRBD2. Germline V gene data show CDR1 as WNHNN and CDR2 as SYGVQD (reference sequence). With V trimmed by 2 bases and J by 1 base, 1 base remained unmatched. The CDR3 is 15 residues long. CDR3 coding DNA: TGCGCCAGCAGTGAGGTAGCGGGGGGCCAAGAGACCCAGTACTTC. Its translation: CASSEVAGGQETQYF.

The rearrangement joins TRBV6-5 to TRBJ2-7; tentative D call: TRBD1 (6 bases). Germline values: CDR1 MNHEY, CDR2 SVGAGI. Trimming took 8 bases from V and 7 from J, leaving 21 bases between them. This CDR3 is built from 14 residues. CDR3 region: CASRLDSLVREQYF. As DNA, the CDR3 is TGTGCCAGCCGCCTGGACAGCCTAGTGCGGGAGCAGTACTTC.

This chain uses TRBV5-1 with TRBJ2-5, with 16 bases aligning to TRBD2. Looked up from germline, CDR1 is SGHRS and CDR2 is YFSETQ. This CDR3 comprises 20 residues. V lost 0 bases to trimming and J lost 4 bases; unmatched junction nucleotides: 12. The DNA for the CDR3 is TGCGCCAGCAGCTTGGGAGGGACTAGCGGGGGGGCCCGACGGGGAGAGACCCAGTACTTC. Amino acid sequence: CASSLGGTSGGARRGETQYF.

CDR3 DNA sequence: TGCGCCAGCAGCTTTGGGACAGCGAATCAGCCCCAGCATTTT. It specifies CASSFGTANQPQHF. This chain connects TRBV5-1 to TRBJ1-5, with 7 positions matching TRBD1. CDR3 size: 14 residues. Germline V gene sequence: CDR1 SGHRS, CDR2 YFSETQ. V gave up 2 bases and J gave up 4 bases; unmatched junction bases: 3. The entire variable domain, with the rest obtained from reference TRBV5-1 and TRBJ1-5, is as follows: KAGVTQTPRYLIKTRGQQVTLSCSPISGHRSVSWYQQTPGQGLQFLFEYFSETQRNKGNFPGRFSGRQFSNSRSEMNVSTLELGDSALYLCASSFGTANQPQHFGDGTRLSIL.